Presented here are 6 T cell receptor beta chains from one specimen sequenced in a study of blood T cell repertoires in COVID-19. Sequenced by immunoSEQ multiplex PCR; TCRdb stores in-frame clones only, minus some. Of approximately 260,000 clones listed, around 90% are singletons. The source material was peripheral blood. These receptors all come from a man aged 45-65 years with acute or convalescent COVID-19.

The chain is built from TRBV19 and TRBJ2-7; 8 bases map to TRBD1. Unmatched junction bases numbered 4, after V lost 10 bases and J lost 2 bases. The CDR3 has 12 amino acids. Germline V gene data show CDR1 as LNHDA and CDR2 as SQIVND (reference sequence). The CDR3 DNA reads as TGTGCCACTCAGGACAGGGCCTACGAGCAGTACTTC. This sequence encodes CATQDRAYEQYF.

The rearrangement joins TRBV6-5 to TRBJ2-3, with 8 bases lining up with TRBD2. The junction had 10 bases not matched to a gene; V was cut back by 5 bases and J by 6 bases. The CDR3 totals 15 residues. Germline CDR1 is MNHEY and CDR2 is SVGAGI. The CDR3 sequence: CASSPTGRGADTQYF. The CDR3 DNA reads TGTGCCAGCAGTCCCACTGGGCGGGGGGCGGATACGCAGTATTTT.

The rearrangement links TRBV18 to TRBJ1-3, with TRBD1 identical over 9 bases. This CDR3 has 16 amino acids. The V segment lost 6 bases and the J segment 2 bases; nucleotides outside the gene matches: 8. Per the germline V gene, CDR1 is KGHSH and CDR2 is LQKENI. The CDR3 reads CASSLGTGITGNTIYF. CDR3 sequence (DNA): TGTGCCAGCTCCCTTGGGACAGGGATCACTGGAAACACCATATATTTT.

This clone is a singleton in its sample. The V gene is TRBV7-8, the J gene TRBJ2-7; TRBD2 is a possible D gene (6 bases). The CDR3 contains 13 residues. Germline-derived CDR1 and CDR2 are SGHVS and FQNEAQ. V lost 5 bases and J 4 bases, leaving 12 bases between the germline ends. CDR3 sequence: CASSPPGAYEQYF. The CDR3 region has the DNA TGTGCCAGCAGCCCCCCGGGAGCTTACGAGCAGTACTTC.

J is TRBJ1-1 and V is TRBV2; D is ambiguous. There are 11 residues in the CDR3. Germline values: CDR1 SNHLY, CDR2 FYNNEI. Trimming left V 11 bases short and J 1 base short, with 8 bases between. CDR3 in DNA: TGTGCCGGCCAACAGAACACTGAAGCTTTCTTT. Translation: CAGQQNTEAFF.

This chain uses TRBV6-5 with TRBJ1-4, with TRBD1 identical over 7 bases. The CDR3 runs 15 residues. Trimming cost V 6 bases and J 4 bases; bases outside gene matches: 8. CDR1 and CDR2 (germline): MNHEY, SVGAGI. DNA for the CDR3: TGTGCCAGCAGGCGGTGGACAGGCGATAATGAAAAACTGTTTTTT. Protein: CASRRWTGDNEKLFF.